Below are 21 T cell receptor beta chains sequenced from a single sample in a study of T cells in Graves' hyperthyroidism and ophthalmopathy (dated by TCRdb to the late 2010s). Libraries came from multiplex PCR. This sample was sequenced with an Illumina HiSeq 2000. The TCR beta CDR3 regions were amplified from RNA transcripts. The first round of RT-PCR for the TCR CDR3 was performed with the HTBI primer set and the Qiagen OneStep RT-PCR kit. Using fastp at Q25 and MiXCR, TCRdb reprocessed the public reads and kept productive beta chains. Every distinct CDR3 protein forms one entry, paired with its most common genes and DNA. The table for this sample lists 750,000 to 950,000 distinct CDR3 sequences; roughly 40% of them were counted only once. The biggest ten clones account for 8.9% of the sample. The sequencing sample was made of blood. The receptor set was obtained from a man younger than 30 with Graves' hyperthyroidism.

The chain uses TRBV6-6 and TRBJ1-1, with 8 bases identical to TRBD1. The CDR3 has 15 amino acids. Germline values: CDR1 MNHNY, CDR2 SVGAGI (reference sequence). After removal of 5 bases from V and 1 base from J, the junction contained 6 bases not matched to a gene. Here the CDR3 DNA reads TGTGCCAGCAGTGACACCGGGACAGGGAACACTGAAGCTTTCTTT. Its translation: CASSDTGTGNTEAFF.

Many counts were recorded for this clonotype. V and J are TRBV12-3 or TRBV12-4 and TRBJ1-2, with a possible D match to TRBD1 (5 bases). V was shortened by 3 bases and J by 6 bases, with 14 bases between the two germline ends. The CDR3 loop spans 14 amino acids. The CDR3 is CASSLLTGLDGYTF. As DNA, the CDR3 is TGTGCCAGCAGTTTGCTTACAGGTTTGGATGGCTACACCTTC.

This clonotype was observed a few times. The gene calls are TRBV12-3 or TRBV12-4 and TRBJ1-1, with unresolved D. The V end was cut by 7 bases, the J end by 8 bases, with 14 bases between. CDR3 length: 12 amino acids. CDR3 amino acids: CASTPGGLEAFF. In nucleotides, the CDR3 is TGTGCCAGCACCCCTGGAGGTTTAGAAGCTTTCTTT.

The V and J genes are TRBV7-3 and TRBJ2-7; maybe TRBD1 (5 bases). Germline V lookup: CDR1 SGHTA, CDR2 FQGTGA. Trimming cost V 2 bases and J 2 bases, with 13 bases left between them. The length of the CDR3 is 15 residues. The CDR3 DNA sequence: TGTGCCAGCAGCTTAGTACAGGTTAGGACCTACGAGCAGTACTTC. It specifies CASSLVQVRTYEQYF.

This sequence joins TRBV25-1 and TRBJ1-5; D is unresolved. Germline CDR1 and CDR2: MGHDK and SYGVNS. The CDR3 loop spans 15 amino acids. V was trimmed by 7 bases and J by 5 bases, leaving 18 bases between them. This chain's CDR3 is CASNPRNRMDQPQHF. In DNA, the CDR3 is TGTGCCAGCAATCCGCGGAATCGAATGGATCAGCCCCAGCATTTT.

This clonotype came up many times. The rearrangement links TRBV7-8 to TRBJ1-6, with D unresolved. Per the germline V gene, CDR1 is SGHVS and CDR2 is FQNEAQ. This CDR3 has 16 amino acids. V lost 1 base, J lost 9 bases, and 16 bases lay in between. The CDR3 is CASSLEAGPPISPLHF. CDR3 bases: TGTGCCAGCAGCTTAGAGGCGGGTCCGCCAATTTCACCCCTCCACTTT.

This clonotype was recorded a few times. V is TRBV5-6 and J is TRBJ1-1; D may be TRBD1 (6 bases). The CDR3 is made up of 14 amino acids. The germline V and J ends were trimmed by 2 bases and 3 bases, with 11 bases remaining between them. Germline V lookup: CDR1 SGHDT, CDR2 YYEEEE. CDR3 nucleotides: TGTGCCAGCAGCTTCGACAGGATCCACACTGAAGCTTTCTTT. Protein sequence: CASSFDRIHTEAFF.

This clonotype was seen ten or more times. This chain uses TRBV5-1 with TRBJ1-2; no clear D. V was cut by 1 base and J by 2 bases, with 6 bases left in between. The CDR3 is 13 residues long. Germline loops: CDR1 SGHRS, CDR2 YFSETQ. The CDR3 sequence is CASSLSSNYGYTF. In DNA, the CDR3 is TGCGCCAGCAGCTTGAGCAGCAACTATGGCTACACCTTC.

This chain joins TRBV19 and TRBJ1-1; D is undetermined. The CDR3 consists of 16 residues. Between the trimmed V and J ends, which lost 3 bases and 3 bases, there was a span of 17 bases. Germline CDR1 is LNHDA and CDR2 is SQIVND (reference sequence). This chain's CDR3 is CASSMGFGRTDTEAFF. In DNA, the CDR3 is TGTGCCAGTAGTATGGGTTTTGGCAGGACCGACACTGAAGCTTTCTTT.

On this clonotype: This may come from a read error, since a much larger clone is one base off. The CDR3 protein is CAISRLVRKLFF. DNA for the CDR3: TGTGCCATCAGTCGCCTGGTCCGAAAACTGTTTTTT. The genes are TRBV10-3 and TRBJ1-4, with D unresolved. V shed 5 bases and J shed 10 bases, with 11 bases lying between them. The germline gives CDR1 ENHRY, CDR2 SYGVKD. This CDR3 contains 12 residues.

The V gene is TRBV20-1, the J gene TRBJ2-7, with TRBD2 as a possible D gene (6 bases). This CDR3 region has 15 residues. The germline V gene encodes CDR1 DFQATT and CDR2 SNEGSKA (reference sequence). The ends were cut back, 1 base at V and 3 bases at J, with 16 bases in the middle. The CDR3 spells CSARAGGDPDYEQYF. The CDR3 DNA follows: TGCAGTGCTAGAGCCGGAGGGGACCCCGACTACGAGCAGTACTTC.

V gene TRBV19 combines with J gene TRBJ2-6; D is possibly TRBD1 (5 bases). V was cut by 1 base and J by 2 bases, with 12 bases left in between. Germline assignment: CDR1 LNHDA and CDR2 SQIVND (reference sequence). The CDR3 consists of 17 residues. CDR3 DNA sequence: TGTGCCAGTAGTATAGCCAACCCAGGGCCTGGGGCCAACGTCCTGACTTTC. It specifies CASSIANPGPGANVLTF.

The CDR3 region has the DNA TGCAGTGCGTGGCGGGGGGAGATCTACGAGCAGTACTTC. Protein: CSAWRGEIYEQYF. V gene TRBV20-1 combines with J gene TRBJ2-7; 8 bases are shared with TRBD2. The trim removed 6 bases at V and 3 bases at J, leaving 7 bases unmatched. The CDR3 is 13 amino acids. Germline V gene sequence: CDR1 DFQATT, CDR2 SNEGSKA (reference sequence).

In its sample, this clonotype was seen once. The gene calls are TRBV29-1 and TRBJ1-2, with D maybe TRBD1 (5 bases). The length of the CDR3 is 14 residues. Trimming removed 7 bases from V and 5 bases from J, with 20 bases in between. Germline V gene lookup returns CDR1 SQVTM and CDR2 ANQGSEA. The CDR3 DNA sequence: TGCAGCGGGGGGGGGGAAACCGACCTGTATGGCTACACCTTC. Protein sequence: CSGGGETDLYGYTF.

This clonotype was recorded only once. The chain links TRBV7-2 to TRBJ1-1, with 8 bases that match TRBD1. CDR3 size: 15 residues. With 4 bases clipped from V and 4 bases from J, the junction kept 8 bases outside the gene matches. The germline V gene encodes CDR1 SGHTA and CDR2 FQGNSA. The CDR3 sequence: CASSSFQDRGTEAFF. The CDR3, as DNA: TGTGCCAGCAGCTCCTTTCAAGACAGGGGCACTGAAGCTTTCTTT. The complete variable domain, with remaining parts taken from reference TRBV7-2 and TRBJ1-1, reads GAGVSQSPSNKVTEKGKDVELRCDPISGHTALYWYRQSLGQGLEFLIYFQGNSAPDKSGLPSDRFSAERTGGSVSTLTIQRTQQEDSAVYLCASSSFQDRGTEAFFGQGTRLTVV.

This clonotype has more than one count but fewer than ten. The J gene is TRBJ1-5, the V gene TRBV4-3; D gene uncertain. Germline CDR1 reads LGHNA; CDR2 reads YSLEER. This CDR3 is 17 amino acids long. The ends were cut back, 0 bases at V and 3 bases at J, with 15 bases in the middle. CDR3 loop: CASSQDVGGLPNQPQHF. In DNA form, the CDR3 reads TGCGCCAGCAGCCAAGATGTCGGAGGGTTGCCCAATCAGCCCCAGCATTTT.

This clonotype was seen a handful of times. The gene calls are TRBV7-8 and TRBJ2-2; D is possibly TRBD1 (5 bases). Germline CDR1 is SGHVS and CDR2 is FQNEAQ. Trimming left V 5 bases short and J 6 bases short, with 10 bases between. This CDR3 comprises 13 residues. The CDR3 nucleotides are TGTGCCAGCAGCCAAGGGGTTTCCGGGGAGCTGTTTTTT. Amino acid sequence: CASSQGVSGELFF.

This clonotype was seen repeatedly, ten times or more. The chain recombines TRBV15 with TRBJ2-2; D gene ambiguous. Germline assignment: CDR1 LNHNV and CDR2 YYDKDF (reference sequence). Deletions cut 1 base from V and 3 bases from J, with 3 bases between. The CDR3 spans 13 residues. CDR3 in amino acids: CATSRADTGELFF. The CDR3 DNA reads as TGTGCCACCAGCAGAGCTGACACCGGGGAGCTGTTTTTT.

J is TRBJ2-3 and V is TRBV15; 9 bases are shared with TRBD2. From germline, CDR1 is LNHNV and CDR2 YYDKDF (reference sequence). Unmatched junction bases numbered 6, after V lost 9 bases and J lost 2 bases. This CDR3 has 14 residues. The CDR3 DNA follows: TGTGCCACAAGAGCGGGGGGACTCACAGATACGCAGTATTTT. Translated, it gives CATRAGGLTDTQYF.

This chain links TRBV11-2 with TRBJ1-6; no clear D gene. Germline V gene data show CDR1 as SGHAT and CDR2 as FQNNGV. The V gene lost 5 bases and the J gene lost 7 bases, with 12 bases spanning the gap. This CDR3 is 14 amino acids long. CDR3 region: CASSPALGNSPLHF. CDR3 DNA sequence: TGTGCCAGCAGCCCAGCTCTGGGAAATTCACCCCTCCACTTT.

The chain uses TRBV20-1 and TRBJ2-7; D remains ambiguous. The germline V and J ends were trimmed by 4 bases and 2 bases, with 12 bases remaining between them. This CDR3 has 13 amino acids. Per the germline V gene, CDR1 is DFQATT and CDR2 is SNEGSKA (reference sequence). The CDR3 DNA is TGCAGTGCTACTCTTACGAGCCCCTACGAGCAGTACTTC. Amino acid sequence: CSATLTSPYEQYF.